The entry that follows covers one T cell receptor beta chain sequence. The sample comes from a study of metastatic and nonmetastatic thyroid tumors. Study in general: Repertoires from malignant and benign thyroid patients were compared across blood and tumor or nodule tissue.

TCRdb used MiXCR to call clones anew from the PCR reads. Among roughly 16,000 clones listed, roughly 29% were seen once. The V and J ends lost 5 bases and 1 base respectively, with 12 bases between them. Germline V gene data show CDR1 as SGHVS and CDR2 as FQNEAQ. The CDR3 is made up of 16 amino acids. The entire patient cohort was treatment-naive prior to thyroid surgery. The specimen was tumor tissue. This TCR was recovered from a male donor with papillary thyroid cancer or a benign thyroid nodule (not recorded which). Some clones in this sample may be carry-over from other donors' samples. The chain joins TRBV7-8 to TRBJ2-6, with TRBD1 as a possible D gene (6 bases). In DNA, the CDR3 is TGTGCCAGCAGCCAACTAAGGGGGTCTGGGGCCAACGTCCTGACTTTC. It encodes CASSQLRGSGANVLTF.